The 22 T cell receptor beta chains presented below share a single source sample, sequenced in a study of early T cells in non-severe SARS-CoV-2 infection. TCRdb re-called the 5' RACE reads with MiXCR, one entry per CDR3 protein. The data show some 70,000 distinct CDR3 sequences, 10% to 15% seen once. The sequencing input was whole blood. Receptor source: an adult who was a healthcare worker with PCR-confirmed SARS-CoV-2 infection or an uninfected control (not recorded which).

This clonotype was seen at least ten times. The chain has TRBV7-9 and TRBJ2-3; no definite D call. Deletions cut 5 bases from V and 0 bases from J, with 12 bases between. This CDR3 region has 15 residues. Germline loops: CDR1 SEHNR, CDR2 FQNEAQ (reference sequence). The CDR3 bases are TGTGCCAGCAGCCTGAAGGCCCGGAGCACAGATACGCAGTATTTT. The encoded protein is CASSLKARSTDTQYF.

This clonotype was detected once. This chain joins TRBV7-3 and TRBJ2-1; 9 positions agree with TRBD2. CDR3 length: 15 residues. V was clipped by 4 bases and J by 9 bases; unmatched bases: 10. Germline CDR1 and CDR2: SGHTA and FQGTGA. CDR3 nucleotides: TGTGCCAGCAGCTCCCGGGCGGGAGGGGTCGGTGAGCAGTTCTTC. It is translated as CASSSRAGGVGEQFF.

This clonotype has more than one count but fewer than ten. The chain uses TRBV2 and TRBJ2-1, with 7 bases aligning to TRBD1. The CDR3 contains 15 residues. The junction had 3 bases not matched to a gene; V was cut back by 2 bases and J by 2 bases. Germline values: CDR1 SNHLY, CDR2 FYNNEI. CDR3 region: CASSELGQTYNEQFF. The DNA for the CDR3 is TGTGCCAGCAGTGAATTGGGACAGACCTACAATGAGCAGTTCTTC.

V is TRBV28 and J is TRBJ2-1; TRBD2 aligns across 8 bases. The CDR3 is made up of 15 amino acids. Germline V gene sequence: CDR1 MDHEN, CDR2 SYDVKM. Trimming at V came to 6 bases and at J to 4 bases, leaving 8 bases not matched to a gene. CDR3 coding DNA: TGTGCCAGCAGAGCTGTAGCGGGAACTTACAATGAGCAGTTCTTC. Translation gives CASRAVAGTYNEQFF.

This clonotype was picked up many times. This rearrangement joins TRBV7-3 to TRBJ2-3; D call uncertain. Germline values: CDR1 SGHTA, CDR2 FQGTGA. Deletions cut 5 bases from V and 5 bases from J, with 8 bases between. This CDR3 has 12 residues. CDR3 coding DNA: TGTGCCAGCAGCCTTCTCGGAGATACGCAGTATTTT. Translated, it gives CASSLLGDTQYF. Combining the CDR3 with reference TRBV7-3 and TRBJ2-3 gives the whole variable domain GAGVSQTPSNKVTEKGKYVELRCDPISGHTALYWYRQSLGQGPEFLIYFQGTGAADDSGLPNDRFFAVRPEGSVSTLKIQRTERGDSAVYLCASSLLGDTQYFGPGTRLTVL.

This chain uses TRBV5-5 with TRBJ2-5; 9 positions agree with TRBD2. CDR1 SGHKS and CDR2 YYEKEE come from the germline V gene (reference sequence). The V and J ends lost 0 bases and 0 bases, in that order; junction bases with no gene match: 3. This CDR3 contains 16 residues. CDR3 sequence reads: CASSLGLAGHQETQYF. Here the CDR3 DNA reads TGTGCCAGCAGCTTGGGGCTAGCGGGACACCAAGAGACCCAGTACTTC.

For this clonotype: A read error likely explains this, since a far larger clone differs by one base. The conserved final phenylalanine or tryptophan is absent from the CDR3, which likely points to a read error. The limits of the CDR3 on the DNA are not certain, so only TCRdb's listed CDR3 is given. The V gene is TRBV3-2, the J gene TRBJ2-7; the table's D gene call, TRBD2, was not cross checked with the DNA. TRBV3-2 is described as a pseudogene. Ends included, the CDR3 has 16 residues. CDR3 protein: CASSQDFTSGSNEQYL.

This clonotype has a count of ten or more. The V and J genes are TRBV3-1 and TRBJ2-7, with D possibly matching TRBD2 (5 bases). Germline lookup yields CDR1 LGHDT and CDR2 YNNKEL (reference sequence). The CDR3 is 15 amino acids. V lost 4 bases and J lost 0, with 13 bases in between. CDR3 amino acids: CASSPWVGSSYEQYF. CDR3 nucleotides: TGTGCCAGCAGCCCCTGGGTAGGGAGCTCCTACGAGCAGTACTTC.

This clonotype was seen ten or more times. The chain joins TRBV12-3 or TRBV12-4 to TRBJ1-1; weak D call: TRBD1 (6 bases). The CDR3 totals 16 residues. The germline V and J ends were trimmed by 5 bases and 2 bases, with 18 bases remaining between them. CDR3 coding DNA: TGTGCCAGCAGTGCATTACGGGGGGCCAAAAACACTGAAGCTTTCTTT. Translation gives CASSALRGAKNTEAFF.

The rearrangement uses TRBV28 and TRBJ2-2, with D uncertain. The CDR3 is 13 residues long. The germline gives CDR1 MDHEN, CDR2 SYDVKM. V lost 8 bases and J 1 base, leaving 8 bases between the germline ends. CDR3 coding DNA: TGTGCCAGCCGGACGGGGAACACCGGGGAGCTGTTTTTT. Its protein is CASRTGNTGELFF.

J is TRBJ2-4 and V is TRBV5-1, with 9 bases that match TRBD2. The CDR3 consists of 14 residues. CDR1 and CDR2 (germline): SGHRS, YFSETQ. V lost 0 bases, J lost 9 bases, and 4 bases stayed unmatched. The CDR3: CASSLGAGGSIQYF. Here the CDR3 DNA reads TGCGCCAGCAGCTTGGGAGCGGGAGGATCCATTCAGTACTTC.

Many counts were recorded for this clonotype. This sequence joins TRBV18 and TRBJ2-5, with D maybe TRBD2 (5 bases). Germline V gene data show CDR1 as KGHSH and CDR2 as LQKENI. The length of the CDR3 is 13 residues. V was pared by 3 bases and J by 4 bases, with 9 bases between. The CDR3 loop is CASSPNSGETQYF. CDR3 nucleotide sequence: TGTGCCAGCTCACCTAACAGCGGAGAGACCCAGTACTTC.

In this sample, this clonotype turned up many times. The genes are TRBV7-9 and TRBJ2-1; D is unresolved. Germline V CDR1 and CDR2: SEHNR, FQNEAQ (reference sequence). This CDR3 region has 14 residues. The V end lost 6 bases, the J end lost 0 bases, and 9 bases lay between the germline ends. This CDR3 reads CASRMESSYNEQFF. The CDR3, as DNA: TGTGCCAGCAGAATGGAGAGCTCCTACAATGAGCAGTTCTTC.

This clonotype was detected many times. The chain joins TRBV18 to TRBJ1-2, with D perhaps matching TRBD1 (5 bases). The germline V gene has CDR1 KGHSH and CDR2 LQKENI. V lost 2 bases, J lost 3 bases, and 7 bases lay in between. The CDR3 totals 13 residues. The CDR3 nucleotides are TGTGCCAGCTCACCAGCGGGGGACTATGGCTACACCTTC. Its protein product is CASSPAGDYGYTF.

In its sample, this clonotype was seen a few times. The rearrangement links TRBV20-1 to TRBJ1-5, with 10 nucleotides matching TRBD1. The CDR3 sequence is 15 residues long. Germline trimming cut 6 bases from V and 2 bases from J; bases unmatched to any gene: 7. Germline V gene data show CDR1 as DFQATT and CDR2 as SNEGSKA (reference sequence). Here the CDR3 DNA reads TGCAGTGCCAAAGGGACAGGGGAAGGCAATCAGCCCCAGCATTTT. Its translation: CSAKGTGEGNQPQHF.

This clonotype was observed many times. CDR3 sequence reads: CASSLGGGGAGQNEQFF. The DNA of the CDR3 is TGTGCCAGCAGCTTAGGAGGGGGGGGCGCGGGTCAGAATGAGCAGTTCTTC. This chain connects TRBV7-2 to TRBJ2-1, with D maybe TRBD2 (7 bases). The CDR3 runs 17 residues. Germline V CDR1 and CDR2: SGHTA, FQGNSA. V was trimmed by 1 base and J by 7 bases, leaving 20 bases between them.

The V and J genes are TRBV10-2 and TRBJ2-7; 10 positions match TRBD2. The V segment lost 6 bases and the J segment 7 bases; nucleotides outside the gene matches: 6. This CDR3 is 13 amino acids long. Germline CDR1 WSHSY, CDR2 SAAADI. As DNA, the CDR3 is TGCGCCAGCAGATCTAGCGGGAGTGAAGAGCAGTACTTC. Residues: CASRSSGSEEQYF.

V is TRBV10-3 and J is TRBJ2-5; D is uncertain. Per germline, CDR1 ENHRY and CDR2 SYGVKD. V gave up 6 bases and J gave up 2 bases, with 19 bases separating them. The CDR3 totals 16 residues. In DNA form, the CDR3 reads TGTGCCATCAGGGGCAGCACCCAGGCCCAACAAGAGACCCAGTACTTC. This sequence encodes CAIRGSTQAQQETQYF.

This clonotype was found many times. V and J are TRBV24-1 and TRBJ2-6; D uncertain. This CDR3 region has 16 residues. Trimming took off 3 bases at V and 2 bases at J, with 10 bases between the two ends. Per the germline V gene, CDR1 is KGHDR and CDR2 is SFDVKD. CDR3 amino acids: CATSDTTRPGANVLTF. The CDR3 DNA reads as TGTGCCACCAGTGATACAACTCGTCCTGGGGCCAACGTCCTGACTTTC.

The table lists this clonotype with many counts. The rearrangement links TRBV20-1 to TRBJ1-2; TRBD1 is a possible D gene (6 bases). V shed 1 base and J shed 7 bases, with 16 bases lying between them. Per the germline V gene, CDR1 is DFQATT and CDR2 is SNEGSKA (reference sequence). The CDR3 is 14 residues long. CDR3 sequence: CSARVGQPSRGYTF. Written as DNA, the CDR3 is TGCAGTGCTAGAGTCGGACAGCCCTCTCGTGGCTACACCTTC.

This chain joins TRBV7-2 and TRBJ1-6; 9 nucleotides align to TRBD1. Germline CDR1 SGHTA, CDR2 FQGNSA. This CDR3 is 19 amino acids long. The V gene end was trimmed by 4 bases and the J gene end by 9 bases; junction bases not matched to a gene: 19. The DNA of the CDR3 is TGTGCCAGCAGCTATCGTCGTCCCGGGACAGGGCTGGGTGGTTCACCCCTCCACTTT. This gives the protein CASSYRRPGTGLGGSPLHF.

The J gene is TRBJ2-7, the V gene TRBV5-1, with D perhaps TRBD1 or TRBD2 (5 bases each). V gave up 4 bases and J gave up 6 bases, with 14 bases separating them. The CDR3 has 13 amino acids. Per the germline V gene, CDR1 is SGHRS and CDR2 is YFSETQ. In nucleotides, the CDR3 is TGCGCCAGCAGCCGGACTGGGGCAGGCGAGCAGTACTTC. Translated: CASSRTGAGEQYF.